Shown below are 13 T cell receptor beta chains from a single sample sequenced in a study of regulatory T cells in long-lasting Graves disease. Libraries of TCR beta came from iRepertoire HTBI primers plus Arm-PCR of CDR3 regions. TCRdb analysed the multiplex PCR reads with MiXCR anew, one entry per CDR3 protein. Here the sample spans around 500,000 distinct CDR3 sequences, around 20% being singletons. This sample's time point: persistent/refractory GD, antithyroid drugs over 5 years with positive TRAb. PBMC-extracted RNA yielded the TCR library. The specimen comprised peripheral blood mononuclear cells (PBMCs), sampled when the disease was refractory, from a patient treated with antithyroid drugs. The receptors shown here come from a female donor with Graves disease.

Ten or more counts support this clonotype. V gene TRBV29-1 combines with J gene TRBJ2-5; TRBD1 agrees at 7 bases. In germline, CDR1 is SQVTM, CDR2 ANQGSEA. With V trimmed by 6 bases and J by 1 base, 11 bases remained unmatched. The CDR3 sequence is 15 residues long. The CDR3 DNA is TGCAGCGTCGACGACGACAGGGCTCTCCAAGAGACCCAGTACTTC. Translated, it gives CSVDDDRALQETQYF.

This clonotype was seen a few times. This chain links TRBV20-1 with TRBJ2-7; perhaps TRBD1 as D (5 bases). CDR3 length: 14 amino acids. Trimming cost V 2 bases and J 3 bases, with 14 bases left between them. Germline V gene sequence: CDR1 DFQATT, CDR2 SNEGSKA (reference sequence). The CDR3 coding sequence is TGCAGTGCTAGAAAAGAGACAGCATACTACGAGCAGTACTTC. The encoded protein is CSARKETAYYEQYF.

This clonotype was counted between two and nine times. The V gene is TRBV9, the J gene TRBJ1-6; D remains ambiguous. From germline, CDR1 is SGDLS and CDR2 YYNGEE. Trimming took off 1 base at V and 10 bases at J, with 12 bases between the two ends. The CDR3 loop spans 14 amino acids. CDR3 protein: CASSVNVGSSPLHF. The CDR3 DNA reads TGTGCCAGCAGCGTAAATGTGGGGTCGTCACCCCTCCACTTT.

This clonotype was observed a few times. The chain joins TRBV14 to TRBJ2-2; D is possibly TRBD1 or TRBD2 (6 bases each). The CDR3 is 16 residues long. Germline V gives CDR1 SGHDN, CDR2 FVKESK. V lost 1 base, J lost 6 bases, and 15 bases lay in between. CDR3 bases: TGTGCCAGCAGCCAAGTAGCGCCGGGGGCGGCCGGGGAGCTGTTTTTT. Its protein product is CASSQVAPGAAGELFF.

J is TRBJ2-1 and V is TRBV29-1; TRBD2 matches at 8 bases. The CDR3 covers 12 residues. The V gene end was trimmed by 4 bases and the J gene end by 9 bases; junction bases not matched to a gene: 5. Germline V gene sequence: CDR1 SQVTM, CDR2 ANQGSEA. DNA of the CDR3: TGCAGCGTTGCCCTAGCGGGTGGTGAGCAGTTCTTC. This gives the protein CSVALAGGEQFF.

The chain carries TRBV7-2 and TRBJ1-2; weak D call: TRBD1 (5 bases). CDR1 is SGHTA, CDR2 FQGNSA, per germline. The CDR3 totals 14 residues. The V end was cut by 5 bases, the J end by 7 bases, with 17 bases between. CDR3 amino acids: CASSPRWGVGGYTF. CDR3 DNA: TGTGCCAGCAGCCCGCGATGGGGGGTCGGTGGCTACACCTTC.

This chain joins TRBV12-3 or TRBV12-4 and TRBJ2-7; D possibly corresponds to TRBD2 (6 bases). V was shortened by 3 bases and J by 7 bases, with 16 bases between the two germline ends. The CDR3 extends over 14 amino acids. The chain's CDR3 is CASSFGGSRGEQYF. CDR3 bases: TGTGCCAGCAGTTTTGGGGGGTCAAGGGGAGAGCAGTACTTC.

Many counts were recorded for this clonotype. The chain uses TRBV6-1 and TRBJ1-5; possibly TRBD1 for D (5 bases). The V end was cut by 3 bases, the J end by 0 bases, with 12 bases between. From germline, CDR1 is MNHNS and CDR2 SASEGT. This CDR3 contains 16 residues. The CDR3 nucleotides read TGTGCCAGCAGTGACGTCGCAGGGTTTAGCAATCAGCCCCAGCATTTT. It translates to CASSDVAGFSNQPQHF.

The chain links TRBV19 to TRBJ2-2, with 11 bases identical to TRBD2. Looked up from germline, CDR1 is LNHDA and CDR2 is SQIVND (reference sequence). V was clipped by 1 base and J by 6 bases; unmatched bases: 4. The CDR3 has 16 amino acids. As DNA, the CDR3 is TGTGCCAGTAGTATAGGACTAGCGGGACGCTCCGGGGAGCTGTTTTTT. Protein sequence: CASSIGLAGRSGELFF.

This clonotype was picked up a small number of times. The chain combines TRBV10-2 with TRBJ2-7; no definite D call. The CDR3 has 13 amino acids. Trimming took 6 bases from V and 6 from J, leaving 15 bases between them. Germline CDR1 is WSHSY and CDR2 is SAAADI. The CDR3 region is CASSDGSSPEQYF. DNA for the CDR3: TGCGCCAGCAGCGACGGGTCATCCCCCGAGCAGTACTTC.

This clonotype was observed at least ten times. The V gene is TRBV18, the J gene TRBJ2-5; TRBD1 aligns across 7 bases. This CDR3 has 15 amino acids. V lost 2 bases and J lost 3; bases outside the gene matches: 6. From germline, CDR1 is KGHSH and CDR2 LQKENI. The DNA for the CDR3 is TGTGCCAGCTCACCAGAGACAGGGTTCGAAGAGACCCAGTACTTC. Translation gives CASSPETGFEETQYF.

V is TRBV5-1 and J is TRBJ1-1, with D maybe TRBD1 (6 bases). The V gene's germline CDR1 is SGHRS and CDR2 YFSETQ. V lost 0 bases and J lost 7, with 13 bases in between. The CDR3 covers 14 residues. The CDR3, as DNA: TGCGCCAGCAGCTTGGTGGGGGGCGATAATGAAGCTTTCTTT. Translated, it gives CASSLVGGDNEAFF.

The table lists this clonotype with many counts. One end of the junction is discordant with germline, which a read error may explain. The chain has TRBV11-2 and TRBJ2-7; TRBD2 matches 7 bases. The CDR3 is 15 amino acids. From germline, CDR1 is SGHAT and CDR2 FQNNGV. The chain's CDR3 is CASTLMGGGPFEQYF. CDR3 nucleotides: TGTGCCAGCACCTTAATGGGGGGAGGGCCCTTCGAGCAGTACTTC.